The 10 T cell receptor beta chains listed next were all sequenced from one sample in a study of blood T cell repertoires in COVID-19. The protocol was immunoSEQ multiplex PCR, while the TCRdb copy is restricted to in-frame clones and leaves out a portion. The sample carries approximately 260,000 clones, approximately 80% recorded once. The sequenced sample consisted of peripheral blood. Receptors were obtained from a woman aged 40 to 50 with active or convalescent COVID-19.

This sequence joins TRBV2 and TRBJ2-5, with TRBD2 matching over 10 bases. CDR3 length: 15 residues. CDR1 is SNHLY and CDR2 is FYNNEI in the germline V gene. The junction had 4 bases not matched to a gene; V was cut back by 3 bases and J by 3 bases. As DNA, the CDR3 is TGTGCCAGCAGTGATCGGCTAGCGGGGGAAGAGACCCAGTACTTC. Translated: CASSDRLAGEETQYF.

This chain connects TRBV2 to TRBJ1-4; 9 positions match TRBD1. Germline CDR1 reads SNHLY; CDR2 reads FYNNEI. V lost 6 bases, J lost 7 bases, and 6 bases stayed unmatched. This CDR3 comprises 14 residues. CDR3 loop: CASRVDRGFEKLFF. CDR3 DNA: TGTGCCAGCAGGGTAGACAGGGGGTTTGAAAAACTGTTTTTT.

CDR3 amino acids: CASSVDRSPNEKLFF. In nucleotides, the CDR3 is TGTGCCAGCAGCGTTGACAGGTCCCCTAATGAAAAACTGTTTTTT. V gene TRBV7-2 combines with J gene TRBJ1-4; perhaps TRBD1 as D (6 bases). The CDR3 length is 15 residues. The germline CDR1 and CDR2 sequences are SGHTA and FQGNSA. V was pared by 5 bases and J by 3 bases, with 13 bases between.

This clone was seen more than once but under ten times. The DNA of the CDR3 is TGTGCCAGCAGCTTAGTAGGTAGCGGGGGGCAAGAGACCCAGTACTTC. Its translation is CASSLVGSGGQETQYF. The chain uses TRBV11-2 and TRBJ2-5; 10 bases map to TRBD2. The CDR3 length is 16 residues. Trimming removed 1 base from V and 2 bases from J; junction bases left unmatched: 4. Germline CDR1 and CDR2: SGHAT and FQNNGV.

The chain combines TRBV7-6 with TRBJ1-4; TRBD1 aligns across 7 bases. This CDR3 has 15 residues. V dropped 2 bases and J dropped 8; count of bases not matched to a gene: 8. The germline gives CDR1 SGHVS, CDR2 FNYEAQ. Written as DNA, the CDR3 is TGTGCCAGCAGCTTATCCACAGGGGTGGGGGAAAAACTGTTTTTT. Its protein is CASSLSTGVGEKLFF.

The chain employs TRBV11-2 and TRBJ1-2, with D maybe TRBD1 (6 bases). Trimming stripped 1 base from V and 5 bases from J, with 8 bases between. Germline assignment: CDR1 SGHAT and CDR2 FQNNGV. The CDR3 consists of 13 residues. The CDR3 coding sequence is TGTGCCAGCAGCTTAGTTCAGGGGTATGGCTACACCTTC. This sequence encodes CASSLVQGYGYTF.

J is TRBJ2-1 and V is TRBV2; TRBD2 might be the D (6 bases). The germline gives CDR1 SNHLY, CDR2 FYNNEI. Trimming removed 5 bases from V and 0 bases from J, with 14 bases in between. This CDR3 region has 16 residues. The CDR3 DNA reads TGTGCCAGCAGTAAGGCGAGGAGGGACTCCTACAATGAGCAGTTCTTC. It codes for CASSKARRDSYNEQFF.

The chain employs TRBV28 and TRBJ2-5; D remains ambiguous. The V end was cut by 2 bases, the J end by 2 bases, with 9 bases between. CDR3 size: 14 residues. The germline V gene encodes CDR1 MDHEN and CDR2 SYDVKM. CDR3: CASSLRVEQETQYF. CDR3 in DNA: TGTGCCAGCAGTTTACGGGTGGAACAAGAGACCCAGTACTTC.

Remarks on this clone: Other DNA variants within this sample encode the same CDR3. The rearrangement links TRBV19 to TRBJ2-1; D is possibly TRBD2 (6 bases). Germline V CDR1 and CDR2: LNHDA, SQIVND (reference sequence). This CDR3 has 15 residues. V lost 6 bases and J lost 4, with 16 bases in between. The CDR3 DNA follows: TGTGCCAGTAGGACGAGCGGGCCGTCATACAATGAGCAGTTCTTC. Translated: CASRTSGPSYNEQFF.

V usage is TRBV15 and J usage is TRBJ1-2; 7 bases align to TRBD1. Trimming at V came to 0 bases and at J to 0 bases, leaving 4 bases not matched to a gene. The V gene's germline CDR1 is LNHNV and CDR2 YYDKDF (reference sequence). This CDR3 comprises 16 residues. This CDR3 is CATSRDLGQPNYGYTF. The CDR3 region has the DNA TGTGCCACCAGCAGAGATCTGGGACAGCCTAACTATGGCTACACCTTC. Filled out from reference TRBV15 and TRBJ1-2, the complete variable domain reads DAMVIQNPRYQVTQFGKPVTLSCSQTLNHNVMYWYQQKSSQAPKLLFHYYDKDFNNEADTPDNFQSRRPNTSFCFLDIRSPGLGDTAMYLCATSRDLGQPNYGYTFGSGTRLTVV.